This TCR beta chain is from a study of blood T cell repertoires in COVID-19. On the study more broadly: From T cells, B-cell-depleted T cells, or PBMCs came the material, which was cDNA or gDNA.

Produced via immunoSEQ multiplex PCR; TCRdb's table is partial and in-frame only. The profile covers 300,000 or so clones, with more than 75% appearing a single time and 8% to 13% taken by the ten largest. This clone has a single count. All recovered Cohort 3 donors got two negative PCRs, got clearance, or saw symptom resolution. Germline V gene sequence: CDR1 MNHNS, CDR2 SASEGT. Trimming cost V 3 bases and J 8 bases, with 13 bases left between them. The CDR3 spans 13 residues. The chain couples TRBV6-1 to TRBJ1-2, with D possibly TRBD1 on 6 matching bases. Sample: PBMCs or T cells enriched from blood (not recorded which). The TCR sequence derives from a woman aged 18-29 years who had recovered from COVID-19. CDR3 residues: CASSELQGPGYTF. The CDR3 DNA is TGTGCCAGCAGTGAGTTGCAGGGGCCGGGCTACACCTTC.